Below are 17 T cell receptor beta chains sequenced from a single sample in a study of Tregs in tolerant kidney transplant recipients. Repertoires were generated with immunoSEQ multiplex PCR, while TCRdb's copy carries only in-frame clones and drops some. The table includes approximately 260,000 clones, around 82% detected once. Sequencing was performed on CD4+ T cells from blood. These receptors all stem from a human donor in good health.

This sequence joins TRBV11-2 and TRBJ2-3; D not resolved. The CDR3 has 12 residues. Trimming shortened V by 5 bases and J by 5 bases, and 8 bases separated the two germline ends. Germline V lookup: CDR1 SGHAT, CDR2 FQNNGV. CDR3 in DNA: TGTGCCAGCAGCCGCGCGATAGATACGCAGTATTTT. Amino acids: CASSRAIDTQYF.

This chain connects TRBV5-1 to TRBJ2-6, with a tentative D call TRBD1 (6 bases). V dropped 5 bases and J dropped 0 bases, with 18 bases sitting between them. The CDR3 has 18 amino acids. Germline-derived CDR1 and CDR2 are SGHRS and YFSETQ. The CDR3 reads CASSLDPGHGSGANVLTF. DNA for the CDR3: TGCGCCAGCAGTCTAGATCCGGGACACGGCTCTGGGGCCAACGTCCTGACTTTC.

The genes are TRBV30 and TRBJ2-1; D remains unclear. Germline V lookup: CDR1 GTSNPN, CDR2 SVGIG (reference sequence). The CDR3 has 17 residues. Trimming took off 1 base at V and 4 bases at J, with 20 bases between the two ends. The CDR3: CAWSAYGPMGLYNEQFF. In DNA, the CDR3 is TGTGCCTGGAGTGCCTACGGACCGATGGGGTTATACAATGAGCAGTTCTTC.

The chain has TRBV27 and TRBJ2-2; 12 nucleotides agree with TRBD2. J was trimmed by 4 bases and V by 3 bases; bases with no gene match: 3. The CDR3 contains 16 residues. From germline, CDR1 is MNHEY and CDR2 SMNVEV (reference sequence). Here the CDR3 DNA reads TGTGCCAGCAGTTTTAGGGGACTAGCGGGCACCGGGGAGCTGTTTTTT. Amino acid sequence: CASSFRGLAGTGELFF.

The rearrangement joins TRBV5-6 to TRBJ1-3; unclear D gene. Deletions cut 4 bases from V and 4 bases from J, with 15 bases between. This CDR3 contains 15 residues. Germline CDR1 is SGHDT and CDR2 is YYEEEE. Here the CDR3 reads CASSPEPGSGNTIYF. The CDR3 DNA reads TGTGCCAGCAGCCCCGAGCCCGGCTCGGGAAACACCATATATTTT.

As DNA, the CDR3 is TGTGCCAGCAGCTTAGGGTCAGGGGTGCAAGAGACCCAGTACTTC. Translated: CASSLGSGVQETQYF. This chain links TRBV7-9 with TRBJ2-5, with TRBD1 as a possible D gene (6 bases). V was trimmed by 1 base and J by 2 bases, leaving 11 bases between them. The CDR3 length is 15 residues. Germline V gene sequence: CDR1 SEHNR, CDR2 FQNEAQ (reference sequence).

The chain carries TRBV29-1 and TRBJ1-2; D is ambiguous. This CDR3 is 12 amino acids long. V lost 4 bases and J lost 8, with 14 bases in between. In germline, CDR1 is SQVTM, CDR2 ANQGSEA. The CDR3 DNA is TGCAGCGTTGTGTGGGCAGGTTACGGCTACACCTTC. This codes for CSVVWAGYGYTF.

V gene TRBV7-2 combines with J gene TRBJ2-7, with 9 nucleotides matching TRBD2. The germline V gene has CDR1 SGHTA and CDR2 FQGNSA. This CDR3 has 18 residues. J was trimmed by 2 bases and V by 2 bases; bases with no gene match: 13. CDR3 nucleotides: TGTGCCAGCAGCTTAATAGCGACTAGCGGATACCTACCCTACGAGCAGTACTTC. As protein: CASSLIATSGYLPYEQYF.

The chain is built from TRBV5-1 and TRBJ1-2; TRBD1 matches 7 bases. The CDR3 is made up of 14 amino acids. The J segment lost 1 base and the V segment lost 4 bases, leaving 4 bases of the junction unmatched. CDR1 SGHRS and CDR2 YFSETQ come from the germline V gene. The DNA for the CDR3 is TGCGCCAGCAGCCCACAGGGGAATAACTATGGCTACACCTTC. This sequence encodes CASSPQGNNYGYTF. The variable domain in full, completed from reference TRBV5-1 and TRBJ1-2, reads KAGVTQTPRYLIKTRGQQVTLSCSPISGHRSVSWYQQTPGQGLQFLFEYFSETQRNKGNFPGRFSGRQFSNSRSEMNVSTLELGDSALYLCASSPQGNNYGYTFGSGTRLTVV.

J is TRBJ1-2 and V is TRBV19; D remains ambiguous. V was clipped by 4 bases and J by 4 bases, with 10 bases between them. Germline V lookup: CDR1 LNHDA, CDR2 SQIVND (reference sequence). This CDR3 is 13 amino acids long. CDR3 loop: CASSTSGSYGYTF. The CDR3 DNA is TGTGCCAGTAGTACCTCCGGCAGCTATGGCTACACCTTC.

This clone was detected once. V is TRBV5-1 and J is TRBJ1-1; 7 bases map to TRBD1. V gave up 4 bases and J gave up 7 bases; unmatched junction bases: 10. CDR1 SGHRS and CDR2 YFSETQ come from the germline V gene. The CDR3 runs 14 residues. The CDR3 DNA reads TGCGCCAGCAGCCTCGACAGGGTCGGGGGTGAAGCTTTCTTT. It specifies CASSLDRVGGEAFF.

The gene calls are TRBV7-8 and TRBJ2-7; TRBD1 aligns across 9 bases. This CDR3 is built from 15 residues. Germline values: CDR1 SGHVS, CDR2 FQNEAQ. V shed 2 bases and J 3 bases; nucleotides not matched to a gene: 5. CDR3 bases: TGTGCCAGCAGCTTAACCGGGACAGGGTACTACGAGCAGTACTTC. It encodes CASSLTGTGYYEQYF.

The chain employs TRBV27 and TRBJ1-5; the D gene is possibly TRBD1 (6 bases). The CDR3 sequence is 19 residues long. Germline lookup yields CDR1 MNHEY and CDR2 SMNVEV (reference sequence). V lost 6 bases to trimming and J lost 0 bases, with 24 bases between them. The chain's CDR3 is CASSKAFGTRLYSNQPQHF. The CDR3 DNA sequence: TGTGCCAGCAGCAAAGCCTTCGGGACACGACTTTATAGCAATCAGCCCCAGCATTTT.

V is TRBV6-1 and J is TRBJ1-2; D remains ambiguous. The CDR3 totals 11 residues. Germline V gene sequence: CDR1 MNHNS, CDR2 SASEGT. V was shortened by 11 bases and J by 1 base, with 8 bases between the two germline ends. CDR3 protein: CASGFNYGYTF. The DNA of the CDR3 is TGTGCCTCTGGATTTAACTATGGCTACACCTTC.

The chain has TRBV4-2 and TRBJ2-4; maybe TRBD2 (6 bases). The germline V gene encodes CDR1 LGHNA and CDR2 YNFKEQ. This CDR3 contains 16 residues. V was clipped by 4 bases and J by 7 bases, with 20 bases between them. DNA for the CDR3: TGTGCCAGCAGCCCGGGGAGGCATGACCCTTGGAACATTCAGTACTTC. Amino acids: CASSPGRHDPWNIQYF.

This rearrangement joins TRBV9 to TRBJ1-6; D uncertain. Germline V gene lookup returns CDR1 SGDLS and CDR2 YYNGEE. Deletions cut 3 bases from V and 0 bases from J, with 10 bases between. The CDR3 has 16 residues. CDR3 amino acids: CASSDQVFSYNSPLHF. The CDR3 DNA reads as TGTGCCAGCAGCGACCAGGTTTTCTCCTATAATTCACCCCTCCACTTT. The entire variable domain, with the rest obtained from reference TRBV9 and TRBJ1-6, is as follows: DSGVTQTPKHLITATGQRVTLRCSPRSGDLSVYWYQQSLDQGLQFLIQYYNGEERAKGNILERFSAQQFPDLHSELNLSSLELGDSALYFCASSDQVFSYNSPLHFGNGTRLTVT.

The V call is TRBV7-8, the J call TRBJ2-1; 9 bases fit TRBD1. The V gene's germline CDR1 is SGHVS and CDR2 FQNEAQ. The J segment lost 7 bases and the V segment lost 5 bases, leaving 3 bases of the junction unmatched. The CDR3 is made up of 13 amino acids. CDR3 sequence (DNA): TGTGCCAGCAGCATGGACAGGGGAAATGAGCAGTTCTTC. This gives the protein CASSMDRGNEQFF.